The 29 T cell receptor beta chains below come from one sample, sequenced in a study of blood T cell repertoires in COVID-19. Clones were read by immunoSEQ multiplex PCR, and TCRdb kept only the in-frame ones, dropping some. The sample carries about 120,000 clones, 75% to 80% recorded once. The sample was peripheral blood. All receptors come from a human donor in a cohort sampled during active COVID-19.

CDR3 sequence: CASSPGLAAPYEQYF. The CDR3 coding sequence is TGTGCCAGCAGCCCAGGACTAGCCGCACCCTACGAGCAGTACTTC. This chain connects TRBV6-6 to TRBJ2-7; TRBD2 matches at 8 bases. V was pared by 6 bases and J by 2 bases, with 9 bases of the junction left unmatched. The CDR3 contains 15 residues. Germline V gene sequence: CDR1 MNHNY, CDR2 SVGAGI (reference sequence).

The chain uses TRBV7-8 and TRBJ2-7; 11 bases align to TRBD1. With 0 bases clipped from V and 2 bases from J, the junction kept 3 bases outside the gene matches. Germline CDR1 reads SGHVS; CDR2 reads FQNEAQ. This CDR3 has 16 residues. This chain's CDR3 is CASSLAGGQGAYEQYF. The CDR3, as DNA: TGTGCCAGCAGCTTAGCGGGGGGACAGGGGGCCTACGAGCAGTACTTC.

This chain joins TRBV6-5 and TRBJ2-7, with 7 bases identical to TRBD1. The junction had 8 bases not matched to a gene; V was cut back by 0 bases and J by 3 bases. The germline gives CDR1 MNHEY, CDR2 SVGAGI. The CDR3 extends over 16 amino acids. The CDR3 region is CASSYSRQGEGYEQYF. The CDR3 nucleotides are TGTGCCAGCAGTTACTCGAGACAGGGAGAGGGCTACGAGCAGTACTTC.

This clone was found once. The chain employs TRBV11-2 and TRBJ2-5, with 9 bases matching TRBD1. Germline-derived CDR1 and CDR2 are SGHAT and FQNNGV. The CDR3 extends over 15 amino acids. Trimming removed 4 bases from V and 5 bases from J; junction bases left unmatched: 8. CDR3 region: CASSSETGTGETQYF. The CDR3, as DNA: TGTGCCAGCAGCTCGGAGACAGGGACAGGGGAGACCCAGTACTTC. Looking up the rest from reference TRBV11-2 and TRBJ2-5 gives the full variable domain: EAGVAQSPRYKIIEKRQSVAFWCNPISGHATLYWYQQILGQGPKLLIQFQNNGVVDDSQLPKDRFSAERLKGVDSTLKIQPAKLEDSAVYLCASSSETGTGETQYFGPGTRLLVL.

This chain uses TRBV6-6 with TRBJ1-2; TRBD1 might be the D (5 bases). Per the germline V gene, CDR1 is MNHNY and CDR2 is SVGAGI (reference sequence). Trimming pared 5 bases from V and 5 bases from J, leaving 12 bases between. CDR3 length: 13 residues. The CDR3 DNA is TGTGCCAGCAGTCCGACAGAGAGTTATGGCTACACCTTC. Translating gives CASSPTESYGYTF.

J is TRBJ1-2 and V is TRBV24-1; D is unresolved. The CDR3 covers 15 residues. Per the germline V gene, CDR1 is KGHDR and CDR2 is SFDVKD. Trimming pared 2 bases from V and 0 bases from J, leaving 9 bases between. The CDR3 DNA reads as TGTGCCACCAGTGATTCCGACCTAGCTAACTATGGCTACACCTTC. Translation gives CATSDSDLANYGYTF.

This chain links TRBV6-4 with TRBJ2-7, with 9 nucleotides matching TRBD2. The germline gives CDR1 MRHNA, CDR2 SNTAGT. The CDR3 has 15 amino acids. Losses at the gene ends were 0 bases for V and 2 bases for J; bases not matched to a gene: 2. CDR3 in DNA: TGTGCCAGCAGTGACTCGCGGGAGGGGGCCTACGAGCAGTACTTC. Amino acids: CASSDSREGAYEQYF.

The CDR3 is CGRAPWEEQYF. CDR3 in DNA: TGTGGAAGAGCGCCTTGGGAGGAGCAGTACTTC. This rearrangement joins TRBV12-1 to TRBJ2-7; TRBD2, as called in the table, went unchecked against the DNA. TRBV12-1 is a recognized pseudogene. The CDR3 covers 11 residues.

This rearrangement joins TRBV24-1 to TRBJ2-7; maybe TRBD1 (6 bases). Deletions cut 4 bases from V and 7 bases from J, with 13 bases between. The CDR3 sequence is 13 residues long. Germline V CDR1 and CDR2: KGHDR, SFDVKD. In DNA, the CDR3 is TGTGCCACCAGTGAAACCAGGGGAGAAGAGCAGTACTTC. Translated: CATSETRGEEQYF.

The rearrangement joins TRBV7-9 to TRBJ2-7; a weak D match, TRBD1 (6 bases). Trimming removed 5 bases at V and 7 bases at J, with 18 bases between. The germline gives CDR1 SEHNR, CDR2 FQNEAQ (reference sequence). The CDR3 covers 14 residues. The CDR3 region has the DNA TGTGCCAGCAGCCCTGAACAGGGCTCCGGAGAGCAGTACTTC. This sequence encodes CASSPEQGSGEQYF.

This sequence joins TRBV11-3 and TRBJ2-6; D gene unclear. The ends were cut back, 5 bases at V and 3 bases at J, with 5 bases in the middle. CDR1 and CDR2 (germline): SGHNT, YENEEA. The CDR3 totals 13 residues. In DNA form, the CDR3 reads TGTGCCAGCAGCGGCGGTGGGGCCAACGTCCTGACTTTC. It yields the protein CASSGGGANVLTF.

The chain employs TRBV29-1 and TRBJ2-7; 8 bases line up with TRBD1. The length of the CDR3 is 14 residues. CDR1 SQVTM and CDR2 ANQGSEA come from the germline V gene. With 2 bases clipped from V and 5 bases from J, the junction kept 8 bases outside the gene matches. CDR3 protein: CSVEIWTGSNEQYF. The CDR3 DNA follows: TGCAGCGTTGAAATCTGGACAGGGTCAAACGAGCAGTACTTC.

The chain joins TRBV3-1 (or the pseudogene TRBV3-2) to TRBJ1-2; D perhaps matches TRBD1 (6 bases). The CDR3 covers 15 residues. Germline V gene sequence: CDR1 LGHDT, CDR2 YNNKEL (reference sequence). With 0 bases removed from V and 4 bases from J, the gap between germline ends came to 12 bases. The CDR3 loop reads CASSQDSGGGYGYTF. For the CDR3, the DNA is TGTGCCAGCAGCCAAGATTCGGGGGGCGGCTATGGCTACACCTTC.

The chain links TRBV7-9 to TRBJ2-7, with D maybe TRBD2 (6 bases). V was shortened by 0 bases and J by 0 bases, with 12 bases between the two germline ends. The CDR3 length is 16 residues. Germline-derived CDR1 and CDR2 are SEHNR and FQNEAQ (reference sequence). The CDR3 DNA reads TGTGCCAGCAGCTTAGCTGGCGGGGCGAGCTCCTACGAGCAGTACTTC. The encoded protein is CASSLAGGASSYEQYF.

The J gene is TRBJ1-2, the V gene TRBV27; D remains ambiguous. CDR1 MNHEY and CDR2 SMNVEV come from the germline V gene (reference sequence). Trimming left V 7 bases short and J 2 bases short, with 14 bases between. The CDR3 totals 14 residues. The chain's CDR3 is CASKVLGGNYGYTF. CDR3 coding DNA: TGTGCCAGCAAGGTGTTAGGCGGGAACTATGGCTACACCTTC.

The chain links TRBV5-6 to TRBJ2-7; 7 bases match TRBD1. Per the germline V gene, CDR1 is SGHDT and CDR2 is YYEEEE. The trim removed 4 bases at V and 6 bases at J, leaving 7 bases unmatched. The CDR3 sequence is 13 residues long. CDR3 protein: CASSATGVREQYF. DNA for the CDR3: TGTGCCAGCAGCGCTACAGGGGTTCGCGAGCAGTACTTC.

This chain joins TRBV5-1 and TRBJ2-7; D might be TRBD1 (6 bases). V was pared by 3 bases and J by 3 bases, with 10 bases between. Looked up from germline, CDR1 is SGHRS and CDR2 is YFSETQ. CDR3 size: 13 residues. CDR3 nucleotides: TGCGCCAGCAGCTGGGAACAGGGCTACGAGCAGTACTTC. Its protein is CASSWEQGYEQYF.

A note on this clone: The DNA is left out, because the CDR3 cannot be placed on it with certainty; the CDR3 is given as TCRdb lists it. This rearrangement joins TRBV21-1 to TRBJ1-3. TRBV21-1 is tagged as a pseudogene. The CDR3 adds up to 20 amino acids, both ends counted. CDR3 loop: CASSKASAGWAGGSGNTIYF.

This chain connects TRBV5-5 to TRBJ1-6, with D perhaps TRBD1 (5 bases). Trimming removed 0 bases at V and 10 bases at J, with 14 bases between. Germline V gene lookup returns CDR1 SGHKS and CDR2 YYEKEE (reference sequence). CDR3 size: 15 residues. The CDR3 here is CASSLADISGSPLHF. The CDR3 nucleotides read TGTGCCAGCAGCTTGGCAGACATTTCAGGGTCACCCCTCCACTTT.

The chain employs TRBV27 and TRBJ2-7, with unresolved D. Per the germline V gene, CDR1 is MNHEY and CDR2 is SMNVEV (reference sequence). The CDR3 covers 15 residues. V lost 5 bases and J 2 bases, leaving 16 bases between the germline ends. CDR3 residues: CASSNTGDGTYEQYF. The DNA of the CDR3 is TGTGCCAGCAGTAACACCGGAGACGGAACCTACGAGCAGTACTTC.

This chain joins TRBV11-2 and TRBJ2-7; no firm D call. Germline assignment: CDR1 SGHAT and CDR2 FQNNGV. The ends were cut back, 1 base at V and 6 bases at J, with 10 bases in the middle. This CDR3 region has 13 residues. CDR3 in DNA: TGTGCCAGCAGCTTAGGGGCACCCCGCGAGCAGTACTTC. Translating gives CASSLGAPREQYF.

J is TRBJ1-2 and V is TRBV21-1; TRBD1, the D gene given by the table, was not confirmed from the DNA. TRBV21-1 is labeled a pseudogene. This CDR3 region has 13 residues. CDR3 in amino acids: CASSKGGRADYTF. CDR3 nucleotide sequence: TGTGCCAGCAGCAAAGGGGGCAGGGCCGACTACACCTTC.

The chain combines TRBV30 with TRBJ2-7; 10 bases are a match to TRBD2. V lost 2 bases to trimming and J lost 4 bases; unmatched junction nucleotides: 8. Germline values: CDR1 GTSNPN, CDR2 SVGIG (reference sequence). The CDR3 runs 15 residues. For the CDR3, the DNA is TGTGCCTGGAGTATACTGCAGCGGGGGGGGTACGAGCAGTACTTC. It yields the protein CAWSILQRGGYEQYF.

The gene calls are TRBV5-4 and TRBJ2-3; a possible D gene is TRBD2 (5 bases). The CDR3 is 15 residues long. Per germline, CDR1 SGHNT and CDR2 YYREEE (reference sequence). V dropped 0 bases and J dropped 0 bases, with 8 bases sitting between them. For the CDR3, the DNA is TGTGCCAGCAGCTTGGCGAGGGCAAGCACAGATACGCAGTATTTT. It codes for CASSLARASTDTQYF.

V and J are TRBV2 and TRBJ2-7; unclear D gene. Germline V gives CDR1 SNHLY, CDR2 FYNNEI. Between the trimmed V and J ends, which lost 7 bases and 2 bases, there was a span of 9 bases. The CDR3 consists of 12 residues. CDR3 sequence reads: CASMERTYEQYF. DNA for the CDR3: TGTGCCAGCATGGAGAGGACCTACGAGCAGTACTTC.

The DNA of the CDR3 is TGTGCCAGCAGCCGACCCGGGACTAGCGGGAGAAATGAGCAGTTCTTC. Residues: CASSRPGTSGRNEQFF. The gene calls are TRBV14 and TRBJ2-1; 14 positions match TRBD2. The trim removed 4 bases at V and 7 bases at J, leaving 6 bases unmatched. Germline CDR1 is SGHDN and CDR2 is FVKESK. There are 16 residues in the CDR3.

This chain connects TRBV10-3 to TRBJ2-1, with TRBD1 matching over 11 bases. This CDR3 is 17 amino acids long. After removal of 2 bases from V and 3 bases from J, the junction contained 6 bases not matched to a gene. Germline loops: CDR1 ENHRY, CDR2 SYGVKD. The CDR3 region is CAISEAGTGGYYNEQFF. The CDR3 coding sequence is TGTGCCATCAGTGAGGCAGGGACAGGGGGTTACTACAATGAGCAGTTCTTC.

This clone was recorded a few times. The chain joins TRBV7-9 to TRBJ1-4; the D is unclear. V was cut by 5 bases and J by 7 bases, with 11 bases left in between. Germline V CDR1 and CDR2: SEHNR, FQNEAQ (reference sequence). This CDR3 spans 13 amino acids. Here the CDR3 DNA reads TGTGCCAGCAGCCCTGCTGGAGGTGAAAAACTGTTTTTT. Its translation: CASSPAGGEKLFF.

This clone was seen a few times. The chain recombines TRBV2 with TRBJ1-1; 10 bases align to TRBD1. Germline V gene data show CDR1 as SNHLY and CDR2 as FYNNEI. The junction had 10 bases not matched to a gene; V was cut back by 6 bases and J by 12 bases. This CDR3 has 13 amino acids. The CDR3 DNA follows: TGTGCCAGCAGGCCGGGACAGGGGAGCTTTCCTTTCTTT. Translating it yields CASRPGQGSFPFF.